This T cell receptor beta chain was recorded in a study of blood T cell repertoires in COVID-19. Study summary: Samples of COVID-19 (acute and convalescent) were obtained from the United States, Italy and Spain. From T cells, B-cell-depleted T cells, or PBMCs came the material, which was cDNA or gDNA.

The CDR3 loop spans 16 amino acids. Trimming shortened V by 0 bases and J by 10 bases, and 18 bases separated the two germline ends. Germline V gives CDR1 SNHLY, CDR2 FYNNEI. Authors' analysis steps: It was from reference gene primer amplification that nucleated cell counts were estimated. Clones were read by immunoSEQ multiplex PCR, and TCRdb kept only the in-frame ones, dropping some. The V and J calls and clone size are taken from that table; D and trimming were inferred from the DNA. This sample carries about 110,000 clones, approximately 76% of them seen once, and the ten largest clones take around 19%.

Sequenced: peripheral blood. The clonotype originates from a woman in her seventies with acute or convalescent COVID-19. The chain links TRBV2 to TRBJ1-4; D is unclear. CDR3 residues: CASSEAAGWGSGKLFF. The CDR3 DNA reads TGTGCCAGCAGTGAAGCTGCGGGGTGGGGAAGTGGAAAACTGTTTTTT.